The 9 T cell receptor beta chains below were found in one sample sequenced in a study of blood T cell repertoires in COVID-19. Generated by immunoSEQ multiplex PCR, the TCRdb table keeps only in-frame clones and is missing some. The table records approximately 290,000 clones, 80% to 90% of them present only once. Sample: PBMCs or T cells enriched from blood (not recorded which). These receptors were collected from a woman aged 30 to 39 who had recovered from COVID-19.

The chain employs TRBV3-1 (or the pseudogene TRBV3-2) and TRBJ1-5; D possibly corresponds to TRBD1 (5 bases). Trimming removed 3 bases from V and 7 bases from J, with 7 bases in between. Germline assignment: CDR1 LGHDT and CDR2 YNNKEL (reference sequence). The CDR3 contains 12 residues. CDR3 nucleotide sequence: TGTGCCAGCAGCCAGACAGACCAGCCCCAGCATTTT. Translating gives CASSQTDQPQHF.

The chain is built from TRBV9 and TRBJ1-1, with D tentatively TRBD1 (6 bases). CDR1 is SGDLS, CDR2 YYNGEE, per germline. V was clipped by 0 bases and J by 3 bases, with 9 bases between them. The CDR3 is 14 amino acids. Written as DNA, the CDR3 is TGTGCCAGCAGCGTAGTAGGGGGATACACTGAAGCTTTCTTT. This sequence encodes CASSVVGGYTEAFF. Using reference TRBV9 and TRBJ1-1 for the parts outside the CDR3, the full variable domain is DSGVTQTPKHLITATGQRVTLRCSPRSGDLSVYWYQQSLDQGLQFLIQYYNGEERAKGNILERFSAQQFPDLHSELNLSSLELGDSALYFCASSVVGGYTEAFFGQGTRLTVV.

V and J are TRBV10-3 and TRBJ1-6; 8 bases fit TRBD1. With 4 bases clipped from V and 5 bases from J, the junction kept 7 bases outside the gene matches. Germline V CDR1 and CDR2: ENHRY, SYGVKD. The CDR3 is 16 amino acids. CDR3 bases: TGTGCCATCAGTGTTCAGGGGGCCGTGAATAATTCACCCCTCCACTTT. This sequence encodes CAISVQGAVNNSPLHF.

This chain connects TRBV4-2 to TRBJ2-3, with D perhaps matching TRBD2 (7 bases). Germline V gene data show CDR1 as LGHNA and CDR2 as YNFKEQ. V lost 4 bases and J lost 0, with 11 bases in between. This CDR3 has 15 residues. CDR3 nucleotide sequence: TGTGCCAGCAGCCCCGGGGGGCAGAGCACAGATACGCAGTATTTT. This translates into CASSPGGQSTDTQYF.

The V call is TRBV27, the J call TRBJ1-5, with D maybe TRBD1 (5 bases). The length of the CDR3 is 13 residues. The V gene lost 5 bases and the J gene lost 7 bases, with 12 bases spanning the gap. The germline CDR1 and CDR2 sequences are MNHEY and SMNVEV (reference sequence). CDR3 nucleotides: TGTGCCAGCAGTAGCCAGGGCCGGCAGCCCCAGCATTTT. Encoded protein: CASSSQGRQPQHF.

The CDR3 loop is CASSRQGSTGELFF. The CDR3 DNA is TGTGCCAGCAGTCGACAGGGGAGCACCGGGGAGCTGTTTTTT. The rearrangement joins TRBV27 to TRBJ2-2; 8 bases align to TRBD1. With 5 bases clipped from V and 4 bases from J, the junction kept 3 bases outside the gene matches. CDR1 is MNHEY and CDR2 is SMNVEV in the germline V gene (reference sequence). This CDR3 region has 14 residues.

The chain has TRBV28 and TRBJ2-2, with 7 bases that match TRBD2. Unmatched junction bases numbered 6, after V lost 10 bases and J lost 1 base. Germline lookup yields CDR1 MDHEN and CDR2 SYDVKM. The CDR3 runs 14 residues. Here the CDR3 reads CATIGGRNTGELFF. CDR3 in DNA: TGTGCCACCATAGGCGGGAGGAACACCGGGGAGCTGTTTTTT.

The rearrangement uses TRBV19 and TRBJ2-7; possibly TRBD1 for D (7 bases). Germline-derived CDR1 and CDR2 are LNHDA and SQIVND (reference sequence). V was clipped by 3 bases and J by 5 bases, with 14 bases between them. This CDR3 comprises 14 residues. CDR3 loop: CASSMRQGGNEQYF. In DNA form, the CDR3 reads TGTGCCAGTAGTATGCGACAGGGAGGTAACGAGCAGTACTTC.

The chain couples TRBV10-3 to TRBJ1-1; D is unresolved. Trimming removed 3 bases from V and 1 base from J, with 6 bases in between. CDR1 ENHRY and CDR2 SYGVKD come from the germline V gene. This CDR3 contains 13 residues. The CDR3: CAISERGNTEAFF. CDR3 DNA: TGTGCCATCAGTGAAAGAGGGAACACTGAAGCTTTCTTT.